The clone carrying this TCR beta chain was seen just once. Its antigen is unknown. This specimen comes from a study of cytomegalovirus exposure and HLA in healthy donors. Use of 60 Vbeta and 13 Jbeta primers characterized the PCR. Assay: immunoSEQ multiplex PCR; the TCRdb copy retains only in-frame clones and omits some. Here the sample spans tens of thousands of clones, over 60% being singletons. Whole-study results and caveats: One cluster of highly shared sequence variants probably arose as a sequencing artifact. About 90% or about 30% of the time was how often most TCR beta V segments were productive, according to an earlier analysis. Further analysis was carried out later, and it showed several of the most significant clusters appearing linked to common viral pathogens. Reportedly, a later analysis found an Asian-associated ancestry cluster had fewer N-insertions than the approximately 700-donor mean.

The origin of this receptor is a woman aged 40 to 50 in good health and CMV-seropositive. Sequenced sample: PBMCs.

The CDR3 here is CASSEWDRASYNSPLHF. The CDR3, as DNA: TGTGCCAGCAGTGAGTGGGACAGGGCTTCCTATAATTCACCCCTCCACTTT. The chain carries TRBV6-4 and TRBJ1-6; 9 bases are a match to TRBD1. Per germline, CDR1 MRHNA and CDR2 SNTAGT. The CDR3 sequence is 17 residues long. V shed 3 bases and J 1 base; nucleotides not matched to a gene: 4.